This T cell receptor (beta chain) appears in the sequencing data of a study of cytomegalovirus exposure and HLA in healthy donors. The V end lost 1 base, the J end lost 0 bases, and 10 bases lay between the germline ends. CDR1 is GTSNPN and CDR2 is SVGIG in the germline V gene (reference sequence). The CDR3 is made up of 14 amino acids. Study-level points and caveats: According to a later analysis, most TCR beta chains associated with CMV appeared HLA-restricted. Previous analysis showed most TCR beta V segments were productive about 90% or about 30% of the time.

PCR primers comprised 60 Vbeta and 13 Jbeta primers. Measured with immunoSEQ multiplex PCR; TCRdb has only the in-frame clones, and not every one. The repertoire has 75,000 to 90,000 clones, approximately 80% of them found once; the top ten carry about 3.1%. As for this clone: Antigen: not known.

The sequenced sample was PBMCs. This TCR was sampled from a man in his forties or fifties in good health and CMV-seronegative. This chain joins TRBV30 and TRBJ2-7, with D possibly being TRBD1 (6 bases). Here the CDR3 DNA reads TGTGCCTGGAGTGGTGGGACAAGCTCCTACGAGCAGTACTTC. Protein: CAWSGGTSSYEQYF.